These 22 T cell receptor beta chains came from one sample sequenced in a study of T-cell reconstitution after alpha-beta-depleted transplantation in children. Preparation of the TCRbeta library involved a method that used unique molecular identifiers. TCRdb used MiXCR to reprocess the PCR reads, holding one entry per CDR3 protein. The table shows about 440,000 distinct CDR3 sequences, with 43% occurring only once. The sample here was PBMCs, taken before TCRalphabeta/CD19-depleted stem cell transplant. These receptors were taken from a girl aged 2 to 10 with aplastic anemia, due to receive a stem cell transplant.

This clonotype has at least ten counts. This chain connects TRBV29-1 to TRBJ2-7, with D possibly being TRBD1 (5 bases). CDR1 is SQVTM and CDR2 is ANQGSEA in the germline V gene. The CDR3 covers 13 residues. Trimming left V 1 base short and J 4 bases short, with 11 bases between. CDR3 loop: CSVEGPTGYEQYF. CDR3 bases: TGCAGCGTTGAAGGACCCACAGGTTACGAGCAGTACTTC.

The rearrangement links TRBV7-2 to TRBJ1-2; D possibly corresponds to TRBD1 (6 bases). The CDR3 is 12 amino acids. V was pared by 5 bases and J by 10 bases, with 14 bases between. In germline, CDR1 is SGHTA, CDR2 FQGNSA. The CDR3 DNA follows: TGTGCCAGCAGCGAGACAGGATACGTCTACACCTTC. Encoded protein: CASSETGYVYTF.

This clonotype showed up just once. Compared with germline, one end of the junction differs, possibly owing to a read error. In DNA form, the CDR3 reads TGTACTAGTGGCCGGAGCCGGGACAGTATTGAGGTTCCCCAGTACTTC. Translated: CTSGRSRDSIEVPQYF. The chain combines TRBV12-5 with TRBJ2-5; 7 nucleotides line up with TRBD1. CDR3 size: 16 residues. CDR1 is LGHNT and CDR2 is FRNRAP in the germline V gene.

The J gene is TRBJ2-7, the V gene TRBV7-8; TRBD1 might be the D (6 bases). The germline V and J ends were trimmed by 2 bases and 3 bases, with 11 bases remaining between them. The CDR3 is 14 residues long. CDR1 and CDR2 from the germline V gene are SGHVS and FQNEAQ. The CDR3 protein is CASSLYGRGYEQYF. The CDR3 nucleotides are TGTGCCAGCAGCTTATACGGCAGGGGCTACGAGCAGTACTTC. The complete variable domain, with remaining parts taken from reference TRBV7-8 and TRBJ2-7, reads GAGVSQSPRYKVAKRGQDVALRCDPISGHVSLFWYQQALGQGPEFLTYFQNEAQLDKSGLPSDRFFAERPEGSVSTLKIQRTQQEDSAVYLCASSLYGRGYEQYFGPGTRLTVT.

The chain uses TRBV27 and TRBJ2-2, with TRBD1 identical over 8 bases. Germline trimming cut 5 bases from V and 5 bases from J; bases unmatched to any gene: 7. The CDR3 is 15 residues long. Germline CDR1 reads MNHEY; CDR2 reads SMNVEV (reference sequence). The CDR3 coding sequence is TGTGCCAGCAGTCACGGACAGGGTCTGACCGGGGAGCTGTTTTTT. This sequence encodes CASSHGQGLTGELFF.

The rearrangement links TRBV5-6 to TRBJ1-1, with no clear D. With 5 bases removed from V and 0 bases from J, the gap between germline ends came to 11 bases. The CDR3 totals 14 residues. Germline loops: CDR1 SGHDT, CDR2 YYEEEE. CDR3 sequence reads: CASRLTWVNTEAFF. Here the CDR3 DNA reads TGTGCCAGCAGACTTACTTGGGTGAACACTGAAGCTTTCTTT. Full variable domain (outside the CDR3, taken from reference TRBV5-6 and TRBJ1-1): DAGVTQSPTHLIKTRGQQVTLRCSPKSGHDTVSWYQQALGQGPQFIFQYYEEEERQRGNFPDRFSGHQFPNYSSELNVNALLLGDSALYLCASRLTWVNTEAFFGQGTRLTVV.

This clonotype was counted a few times. At one of its ends the junction is not consistent with the germline gene, which may arise from a read error. V usage is TRBV5-1 and J usage is TRBJ2-5; 13 bases map to TRBD2. Per germline, CDR1 SGHRS and CDR2 YFSETQ. The CDR3 length is 13 residues. The CDR3 reads CASSLTSGRAESF. The DNA for the CDR3 is TGCGCCAGCAGCTTGACTAGCGGGAGGGCCGAATCCTTC.

This clonotype was found many times. This chain joins TRBV12-3 or TRBV12-4 and TRBJ2-7; D may be TRBD2 (5 bases). With 2 bases removed from V and 3 bases from J, the gap between germline ends came to 11 bases. The CDR3 has 14 amino acids. The CDR3 sequence is CASSLSGSHYEQYF. The CDR3 region has the DNA TGTGCCAGCAGTTTATCGGGGAGCCACTACGAGCAGTACTTC.

This chain joins TRBV5-1 and TRBJ2-7, with D perhaps TRBD2 (6 bases). Looked up from germline, CDR1 is SGHRS and CDR2 is YFSETQ. This CDR3 is built from 13 residues. V was shortened by 3 bases and J by 7 bases, with 14 bases between the two germline ends. The CDR3 spells CASSSFEEGEQYF. The DNA of the CDR3 is TGCGCCAGCAGCTCCTTTGAGGAGGGGGAGCAGTACTTC. The full variable domain, rest sourced from reference TRBV5-1 and TRBJ2-7, is KAGVTQTPRYLIKTRGQQVTLSCSPISGHRSVSWYQQTPGQGLQFLFEYFSETQRNKGNFPGRFSGRQFSNSRSEMNVSTLELGDSALYLCASSSFEEGEQYFGPGTRLTVT.

As to this clonotype: Possible read error: a much larger clone is one base away. The V and J genes are TRBV20-1 and TRBJ1-1; weak D call: TRBD1 (6 bases). V was pared by 3 bases and J by 2 bases, with 7 bases between. The CDR3 is 12 residues long. Germline values: CDR1 DFQATT, CDR2 SNEGSKA (reference sequence). The CDR3 loop reads CSARDRNTEAFF. The CDR3 DNA sequence: TGCAGTGCTAGGGACAGAAACACTGAAGCTTTCTTT.

The chain combines TRBV10-3 with TRBJ2-1; 8 bases are shared with TRBD2. Unmatched junction bases numbered 3, after V lost 6 bases and J lost 8 bases. Germline V lookup: CDR1 ENHRY, CDR2 SYGVKD. This CDR3 is 12 amino acids long. CDR3 sequence (DNA): TGTGCCATCAGGACTAGCGCGGATGAGCAGTTCTTC. Encoded protein: CAIRTSADEQFF.

The sample holds a few counts of this clonotype. The rearrangement uses TRBV5-1 and TRBJ1-1; D not certain. The CDR3 spans 15 residues. Germline V gene sequence: CDR1 SGHRS, CDR2 YFSETQ. Trimming removed 1 base at V and 4 bases at J, with 14 bases between. The CDR3, as DNA: TGCGCCAGCAGCTTGTCCGGACGGGGTGGCACTGAAGCTTTCTTT. Translating it yields CASSLSGRGGTEAFF.

V is TRBV7-2 and J is TRBJ2-2; 10 bases are a match to TRBD2. CDR1 is SGHTA and CDR2 is FQGNSA in the germline V gene. The CDR3 contains 13 residues. Trimming removed 4 bases from V and 10 bases from J; junction bases left unmatched: 3. CDR3 sequence: CASSSLAGEELFF. In DNA form, the CDR3 reads TGTGCCAGCAGCTCCCTAGCGGGAGAGGAGCTGTTTTTT. The whole variable domain, remainder taken from reference TRBV7-2 and TRBJ2-2, is GAGVSQSPSNKVTEKGKDVELRCDPISGHTALYWYRQSLGQGLEFLIYFQGNSAPDKSGLPSDRFSAERTGGSVSTLTIQRTQQEDSAVYLCASSSLAGEELFFGEGSRLTVL.

This clonotype was detected ten times or more. This chain links TRBV5-1 with TRBJ2-1; the match to TRBD1 covers 7 bases. Looked up from germline, CDR1 is SGHRS and CDR2 is YFSETQ. The CDR3 is made up of 15 amino acids. V lost 0 bases, J lost 1 base, and 1 base stayed unmatched. The chain's CDR3 is CASSLGQGSYNEQFF. CDR3 DNA: TGCGCCAGCAGCTTGGGACAGGGATCCTACAATGAGCAGTTCTTC.

In this sample, this clonotype turned up many times. J is TRBJ2-5 and V is TRBV28; 11 bases map to TRBD1. Unmatched junction bases numbered 12, after V lost 3 bases and J lost 3 bases. CDR3 length equals 18 residues. Per germline, CDR1 MDHEN and CDR2 SYDVKM. CDR3 in amino acids: CASSFAASRDRGKETQYF. The CDR3 region has the DNA TGTGCCAGCAGTTTCGCAGCCTCTCGGGACAGGGGGAAAGAGACCCAGTACTTC.

The sample holds a few counts of this clonotype. The J gene is TRBJ2-5, the V gene TRBV10-3, with D perhaps matching TRBD1 or TRBD2 (5 bases each). CDR1 and CDR2 from the germline V gene are ENHRY and SYGVKD. The CDR3 is 14 amino acids. The V end was cut by 6 bases, the J end by 3 bases, with 14 bases between. The CDR3 reads CAIRRVQGEETQYF. Here the CDR3 DNA reads TGTGCCATCAGGCGCGTGCAGGGAGAAGAGACCCAGTACTTC.

The chain employs TRBV28 and TRBJ2-7; D is unresolved. This CDR3 spans 14 amino acids. V lost 5 bases and J 3 bases, leaving 14 bases between the germline ends. Germline CDR1 MDHEN, CDR2 SYDVKM. CDR3 nucleotides: TGTGCCAGCAGTCCCACCTCGAAGGGCTACGAGCAGTACTTC. It translates to CASSPTSKGYEQYF.

In this sample, this clonotype turned up many times. The chain is built from TRBV11-2 and TRBJ1-4; D might be TRBD1 (5 bases). V lost 6 bases, J lost 4 bases, and 24 bases lay in between. The germline V gene has CDR1 SGHAT and CDR2 FQNNGV. The length of the CDR3 is 18 residues. CDR3 nucleotides: TGTGCCAGCAGTACGAGGGGATACGGAGGGGCCCTTAATGAAAAACTGTTTTTT. Amino acids: CASSTRGYGGALNEKLFF.

This clonotype was counted once. This chain links TRBV27 with TRBJ1-5; 8 bases are a match to TRBD1. V lost 6 bases and J lost 6; bases outside the gene matches: 13. The CDR3 loop spans 16 amino acids. Germline values: CDR1 MNHEY, CDR2 SMNVEV (reference sequence). The CDR3 reads CASSIRGRSLGQPQHF. Here the CDR3 DNA reads TGTGCCAGCAGCATCAGGGGGCGATCCTTGGGTCAGCCCCAGCATTTT.

This clonotype was counted only a few times. V and J are TRBV27 and TRBJ2-7, with 12 bases aligning to TRBD2. CDR3 length: 15 residues. Germline trimming cut 0 bases from V and 4 bases from J; bases unmatched to any gene: 1. The germline V gene has CDR1 MNHEY and CDR2 SMNVEV (reference sequence). The CDR3 bases are TGTGCCAGCAGTTTATCTCTAGCGGGAGGGTACGAGCAGTACTTC. It yields the protein CASSLSLAGGYEQYF.

The chain carries TRBV12-3 or TRBV12-4 and TRBJ2-1, with 9 bases matching TRBD2. V lost 10 bases, J lost 5 bases, and 9 bases stayed unmatched. The CDR3 is made up of 14 amino acids. The CDR3 spells CATALAGSDNEQFF. The DNA of the CDR3 is TGTGCCACCGCCCTAGCGGGGAGCGACAATGAGCAGTTCTTC.

The gene calls are TRBV9 and TRBJ2-3; 13 nucleotides agree with TRBD2. V was pared by 3 bases and J by 1 base, with 11 bases of the junction left unmatched. CDR1 SGDLS and CDR2 YYNGEE come from the germline V gene. CDR3 length: 19 residues. Written as DNA, the CDR3 is TGTGCCAGCAGCGCCAGCTCGGGACTAGCGGGGTTTCGCACAGATACGCAGTATTTT. It yields the protein CASSASSGLAGFRTDTQYF.